This T cell receptor beta chain derives from a study of response to subunit inactivated influenza vaccine. Study outcomes and limitations: The study's authors posited that every seasonal influenza vaccination enlists few new T cells.

The germline CDR1 and CDR2 sequences are MDHEN and SYDVKM. V was clipped by 4 bases and J by 4 bases, with 11 bases between them. The CDR3 spans 14 residues. Remarks on this clonotype: Antigen unknown.

TCRdb analysed the RT-PCR reads with MiXCR anew, one entry per CDR3 protein. The sample has hundreds of thousands of distinct CDR3 sequences, 14% seen once; the top ten hold 6.5% to 8%. The TCR originated in a man aged 45-60 years who received an inactivated influenza vaccine. Material: PBMCs from blood, obtained approximately 15 days before vaccination. This rearrangement joins TRBV28 to TRBJ1-5, with D maybe TRBD1 (6 bases). This chain's CDR3 is CASSYTGKNQPQHF. Here the CDR3 DNA reads TGTGCCAGCAGTTACACAGGGAAAAATCAGCCCCAGCATTTT.